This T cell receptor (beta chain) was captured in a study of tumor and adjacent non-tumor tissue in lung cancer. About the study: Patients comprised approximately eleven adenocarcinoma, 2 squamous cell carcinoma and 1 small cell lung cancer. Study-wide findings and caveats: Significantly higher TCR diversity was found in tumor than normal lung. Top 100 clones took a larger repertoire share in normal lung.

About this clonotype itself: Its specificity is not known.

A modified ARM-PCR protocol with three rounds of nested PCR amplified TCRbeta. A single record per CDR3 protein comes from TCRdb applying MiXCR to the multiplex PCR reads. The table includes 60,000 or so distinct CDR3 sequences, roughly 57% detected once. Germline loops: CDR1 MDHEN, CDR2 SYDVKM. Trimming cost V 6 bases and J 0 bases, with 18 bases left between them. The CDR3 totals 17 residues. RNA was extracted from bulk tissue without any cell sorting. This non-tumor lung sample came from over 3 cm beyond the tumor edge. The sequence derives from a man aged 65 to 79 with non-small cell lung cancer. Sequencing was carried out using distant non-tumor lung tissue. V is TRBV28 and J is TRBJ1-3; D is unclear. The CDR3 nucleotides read TGTGCCAGCAGGCTCGTTGAGGGCAGCCGCTCTGGAAACACCATATATTTT. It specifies CASRLVEGSRSGNTIYF.